The clone carrying this T cell receptor (beta chain) has a handful of counts. Its antigen is undetermined. These data come from a study of T-cell memory formation after mild COVID-19. General study points: Of the contracting clones, CD4+ ones lay mainly in CM and EM, and CD8+ ones in EMRA. Contracting clones, day 15 to 85, had balanced CD4/CD8, and later expanders favored CD4+.

The ends were cut back, 8 bases at V and 1 base at J, with 10 bases in the middle. Germline V CDR1 and CDR2: MDHEN, SYDVKM. CDR3 length: 13 residues. From 5'RACE with constant-segment primers came TCR alpha and TCR beta cDNA libraries that carried sample barcodes and UMIs. TCRdb ran MiXCR on the 5' RACE reads and lists one entry per CDR3 protein. Altogether about 390,000 distinct CDR3 sequences are present, about 15% being singletons, with the ten largest covering 20% to 25%. The rearrangement links TRBV28 to TRBJ2-3; no reliable D call. The receptor comes from a man younger than 30 who had mild COVID-19 (a few samples of this study predate the infection). Cell type and time point are not known. The sequencing sample was made of PBMCs or a T cell subset sorted from them (not recorded which). This CDR3 is CASLGWGTDTQYF. In DNA, the CDR3 is TGTGCCAGCCTTGGTTGGGGCACAGATACGCAGTATTTT.